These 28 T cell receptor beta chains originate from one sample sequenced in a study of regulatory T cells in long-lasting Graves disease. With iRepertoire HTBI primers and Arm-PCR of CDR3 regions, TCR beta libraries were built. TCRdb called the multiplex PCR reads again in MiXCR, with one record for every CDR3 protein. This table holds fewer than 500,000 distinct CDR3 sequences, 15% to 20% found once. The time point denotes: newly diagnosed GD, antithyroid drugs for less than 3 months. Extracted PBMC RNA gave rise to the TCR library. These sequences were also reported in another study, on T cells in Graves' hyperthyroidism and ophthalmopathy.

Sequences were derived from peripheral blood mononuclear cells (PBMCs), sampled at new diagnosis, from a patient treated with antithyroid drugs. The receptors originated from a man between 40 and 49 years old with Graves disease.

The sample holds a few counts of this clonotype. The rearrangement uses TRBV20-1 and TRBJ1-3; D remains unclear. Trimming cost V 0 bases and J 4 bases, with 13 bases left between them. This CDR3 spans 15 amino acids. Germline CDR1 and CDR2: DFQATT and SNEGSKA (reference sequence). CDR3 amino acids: CSARDKRDGGNTIYF. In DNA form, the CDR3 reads TGCAGTGCTAGAGATAAAAGGGATGGAGGAAACACCATATATTTT.

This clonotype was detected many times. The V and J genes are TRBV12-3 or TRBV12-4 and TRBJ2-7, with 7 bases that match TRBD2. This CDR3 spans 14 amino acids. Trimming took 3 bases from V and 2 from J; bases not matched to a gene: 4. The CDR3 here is CASSFQRGTYEQYF. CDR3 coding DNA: TGTGCCAGCAGTTTCCAGCGGGGCACCTACGAGCAGTACTTC.

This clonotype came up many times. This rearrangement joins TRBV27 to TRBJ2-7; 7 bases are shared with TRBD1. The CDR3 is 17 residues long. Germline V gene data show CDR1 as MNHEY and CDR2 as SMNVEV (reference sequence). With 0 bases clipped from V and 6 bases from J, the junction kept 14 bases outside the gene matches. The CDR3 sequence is CASSLSRGMRGRSEQYF. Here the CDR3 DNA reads TGTGCCAGCAGTTTATCCCGGGGAATGAGGGGGCGCTCCGAGCAGTACTTC.

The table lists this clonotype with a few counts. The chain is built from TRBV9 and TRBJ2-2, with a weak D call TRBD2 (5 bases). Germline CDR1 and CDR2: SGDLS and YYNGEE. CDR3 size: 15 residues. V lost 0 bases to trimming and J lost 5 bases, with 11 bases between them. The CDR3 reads CASSVDVLETGELFF. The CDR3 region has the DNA TGTGCCAGCAGCGTAGATGTACTAGAGACCGGGGAGCTGTTTTTT.

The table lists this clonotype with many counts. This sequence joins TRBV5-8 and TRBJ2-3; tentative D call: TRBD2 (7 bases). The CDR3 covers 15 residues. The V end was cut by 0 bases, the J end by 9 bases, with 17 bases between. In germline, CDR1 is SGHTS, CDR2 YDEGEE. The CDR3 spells CASSLVGTGGRTQYF. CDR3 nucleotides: TGTGCCAGCAGCTTGGTCGGGACGGGGGGCCGGACGCAGTATTTT.

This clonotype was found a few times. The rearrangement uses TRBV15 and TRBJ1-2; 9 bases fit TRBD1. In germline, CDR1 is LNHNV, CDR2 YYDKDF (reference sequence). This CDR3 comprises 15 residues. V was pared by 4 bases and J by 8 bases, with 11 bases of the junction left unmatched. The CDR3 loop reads CATSTLDRGLGGYTF. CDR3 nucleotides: TGTGCCACCAGCACCCTGGACAGGGGTTTAGGAGGCTACACCTTC.

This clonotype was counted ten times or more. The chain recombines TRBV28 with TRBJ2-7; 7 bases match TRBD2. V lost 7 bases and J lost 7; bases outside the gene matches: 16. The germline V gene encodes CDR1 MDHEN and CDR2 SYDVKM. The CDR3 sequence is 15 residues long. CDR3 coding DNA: TGTGCCAGCACCGAGGCAGCGGGGAGGTTACGAGAGCAGTACTTC. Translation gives CASTEAAGRLREQYF.

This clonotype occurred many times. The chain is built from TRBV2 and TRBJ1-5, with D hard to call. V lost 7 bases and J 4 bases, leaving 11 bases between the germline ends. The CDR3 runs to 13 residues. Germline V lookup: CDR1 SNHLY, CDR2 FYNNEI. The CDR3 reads CASKRAVNQPQHF. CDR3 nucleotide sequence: TGTGCCAGCAAGCGGGCAGTTAATCAGCCCCAGCATTTT.

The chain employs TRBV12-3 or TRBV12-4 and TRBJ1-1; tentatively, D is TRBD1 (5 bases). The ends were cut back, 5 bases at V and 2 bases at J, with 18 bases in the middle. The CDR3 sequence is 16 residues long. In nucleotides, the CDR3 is TGTGCCAGCAGTGGGAAAGGGACCAAGAGAAACACTGAAGCTTTCTTT. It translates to CASSGKGTKRNTEAFF.

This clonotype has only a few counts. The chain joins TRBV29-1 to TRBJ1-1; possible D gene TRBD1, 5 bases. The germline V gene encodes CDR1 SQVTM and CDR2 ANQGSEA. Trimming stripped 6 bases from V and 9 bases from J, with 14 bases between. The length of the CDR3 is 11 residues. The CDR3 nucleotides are TGCAGCGTCCCAACGGGGCCCCAAGCTTTCTTT. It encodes CSVPTGPQAFF. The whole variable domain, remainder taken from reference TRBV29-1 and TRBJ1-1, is SAVISQKPSRDICQRGTSLTIQCQVDSQVTMMFWYRQQPGQSLTLIATANQGSEATYESGFVIDKFPISRPNLTFSTLTVSNMSPEDSSIYLCSVPTGPQAFFGQGTRLTVV.

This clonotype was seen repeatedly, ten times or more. CDR3 nucleotides: TGTGCCAGCTCACCACCCAGGGGACCCTACAATGAGCAGTTCTTC. Amino acids: CASSPPRGPYNEQFF. This rearrangement joins TRBV18 to TRBJ2-1; a possible D gene is TRBD1 (6 bases). V lost 0 bases, J lost 2 bases, and 8 bases lay in between. The germline CDR1 and CDR2 sequences are KGHSH and LQKENI. The CDR3 runs 15 residues.

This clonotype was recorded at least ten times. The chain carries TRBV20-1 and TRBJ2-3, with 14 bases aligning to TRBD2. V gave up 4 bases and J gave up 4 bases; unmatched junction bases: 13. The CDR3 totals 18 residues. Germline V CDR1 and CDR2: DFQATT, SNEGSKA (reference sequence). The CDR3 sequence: CSATTTSGRAVIADTQYF. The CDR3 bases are TGCAGTGCTACCACGACTAGCGGGAGGGCCGTAATCGCAGATACGCAGTATTTT.

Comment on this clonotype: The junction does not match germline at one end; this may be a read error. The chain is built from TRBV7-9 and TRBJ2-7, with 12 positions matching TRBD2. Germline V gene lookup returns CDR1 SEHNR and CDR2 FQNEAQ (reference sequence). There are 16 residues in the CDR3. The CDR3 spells CANSRSRTSGVDEQYF. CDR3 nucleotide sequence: TGTGCCAACAGCCGAAGTAGGACTAGCGGGGTCGATGAGCAGTACTTC.

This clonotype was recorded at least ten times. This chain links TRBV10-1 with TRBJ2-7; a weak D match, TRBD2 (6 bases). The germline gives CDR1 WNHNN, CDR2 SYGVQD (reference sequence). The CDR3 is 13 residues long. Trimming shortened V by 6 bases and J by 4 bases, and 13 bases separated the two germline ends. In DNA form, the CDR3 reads TGCGCCAGCAGAGTTTTACGGGAGTACGAGCAGTACTTC. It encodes CASRVLREYEQYF.

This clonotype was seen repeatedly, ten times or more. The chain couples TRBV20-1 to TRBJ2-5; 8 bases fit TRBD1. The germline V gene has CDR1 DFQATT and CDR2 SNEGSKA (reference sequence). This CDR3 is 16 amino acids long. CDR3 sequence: CSTSLREQGVKETQYF. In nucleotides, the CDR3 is TGCAGCACATCTCTCCGTGAACAGGGGGTCAAAGAGACCCAGTACTTC.

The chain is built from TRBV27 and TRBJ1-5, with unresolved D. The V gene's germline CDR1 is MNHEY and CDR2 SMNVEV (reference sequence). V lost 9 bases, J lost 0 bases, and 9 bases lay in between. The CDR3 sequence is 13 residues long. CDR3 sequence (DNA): TGTGCCAGTTCGAGGTATAGCAATCAGCCCCAGCATTTT. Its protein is CASSRYSNQPQHF.

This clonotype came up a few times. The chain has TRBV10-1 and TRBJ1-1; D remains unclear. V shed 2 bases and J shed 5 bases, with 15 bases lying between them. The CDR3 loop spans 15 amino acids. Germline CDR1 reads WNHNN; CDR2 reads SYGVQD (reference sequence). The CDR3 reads CASSELRGPNTEAFF. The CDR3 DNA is TGCGCCAGCAGTGAGCTAAGAGGACCTAATACTGAAGCTTTCTTT.

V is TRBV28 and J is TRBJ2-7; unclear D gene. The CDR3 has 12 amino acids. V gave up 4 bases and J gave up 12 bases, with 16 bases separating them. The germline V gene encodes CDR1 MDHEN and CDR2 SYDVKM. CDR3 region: CASSSAIMLPYF. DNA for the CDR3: TGTGCCAGCAGTTCCGCAATTATGCTGCCGTACTTC.

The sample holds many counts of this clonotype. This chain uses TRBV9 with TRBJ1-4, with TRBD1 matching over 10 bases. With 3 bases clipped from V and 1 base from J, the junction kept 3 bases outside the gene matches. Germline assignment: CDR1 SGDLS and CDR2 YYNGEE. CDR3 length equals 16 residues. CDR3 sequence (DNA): TGTGCCAGCAGCGCCCGGGACAGGGGAACTAATGAAAAACTGTTTTTT. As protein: CASSARDRGTNEKLFF. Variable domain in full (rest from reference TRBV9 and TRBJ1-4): DSGVTQTPKHLITATGQRVTLRCSPRSGDLSVYWYQQSLDQGLQFLIQYYNGEERAKGNILERFSAQQFPDLHSELNLSSLELGDSALYFCASSARDRGTNEKLFFGSGTQLSVL.

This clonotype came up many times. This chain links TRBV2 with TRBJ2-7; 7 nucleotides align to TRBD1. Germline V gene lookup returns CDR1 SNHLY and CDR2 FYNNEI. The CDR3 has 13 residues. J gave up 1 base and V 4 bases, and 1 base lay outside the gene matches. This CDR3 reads CASSGGQSYEQYF. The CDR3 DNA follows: TGTGCCAGCAGTGGGGGACAGTCCTACGAGCAGTACTTC.

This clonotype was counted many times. The CDR3 DNA reads as TGTGCCAGCTCAAAGAGGGACGGGAACCAAGAGACCCAGTACTTC. Translating gives CASSKRDGNQETQYF. This chain links TRBV18 with TRBJ2-5; D tentatively reads TRBD1 or TRBD2 (5 bases each). The CDR3 covers 15 residues. In germline, CDR1 is KGHSH, CDR2 LQKENI. Trimming took off 5 bases at V and 0 bases at J, with 13 bases between the two ends.

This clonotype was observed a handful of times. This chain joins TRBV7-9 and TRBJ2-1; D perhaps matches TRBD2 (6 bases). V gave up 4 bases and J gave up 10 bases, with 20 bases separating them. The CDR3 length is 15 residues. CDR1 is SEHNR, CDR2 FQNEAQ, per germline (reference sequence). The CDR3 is CASSSNSGSGVEQFF. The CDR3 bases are TGTGCCAGCAGCTCGAACAGCGGGTCGGGTGTGGAGCAGTTCTTC.

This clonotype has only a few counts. The CDR3 region has the DNA TGTGCCAGCAGGGGACTAGCGGGTGGAGAAACCGGGGAGCTGTTTTTT. The encoded protein is CASRGLAGGETGELFF. The chain carries TRBV28 and TRBJ2-2; 12 bases align to TRBD2. CDR1 MDHEN and CDR2 SYDVKM come from the germline V gene. The CDR3 length is 16 residues. V lost 6 bases and J lost 5; bases outside the gene matches: 7.

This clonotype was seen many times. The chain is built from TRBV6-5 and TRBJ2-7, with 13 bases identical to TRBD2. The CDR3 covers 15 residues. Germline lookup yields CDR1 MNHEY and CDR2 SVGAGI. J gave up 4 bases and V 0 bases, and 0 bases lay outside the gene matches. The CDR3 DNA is TGTGCCAGCAGTTACTCGACTAGCGGGAGGTACGAGCAGTACTTC. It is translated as CASSYSTSGRYEQYF.

CDR3 nucleotides: TGTGCCAGCAGCCACGGGACTAGCGCTTACTACGAGCAGTACTTC. This encodes CASSHGTSAYYEQYF. The V and J genes are TRBV4-2 and TRBJ2-7; TRBD2 matches 10 bases. The germline gives CDR1 LGHNA, CDR2 YNFKEQ. This CDR3 has 15 residues. V lost 3 bases, J lost 3 bases, and 5 bases stayed unmatched.

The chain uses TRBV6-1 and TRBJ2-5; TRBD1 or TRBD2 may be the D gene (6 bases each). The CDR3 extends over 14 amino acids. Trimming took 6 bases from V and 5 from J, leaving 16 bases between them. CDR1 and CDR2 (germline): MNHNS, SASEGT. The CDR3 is CASRRQAGGETQYF. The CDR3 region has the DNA TGTGCCAGCAGAAGACAGGCCGGGGGTGAGACCCAGTACTTC.

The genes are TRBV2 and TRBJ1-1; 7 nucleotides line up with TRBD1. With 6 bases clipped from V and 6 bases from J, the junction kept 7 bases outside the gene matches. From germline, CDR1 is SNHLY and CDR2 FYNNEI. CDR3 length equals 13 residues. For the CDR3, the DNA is TGTGCCAGCAGAGCGACAGGGCTGGCTGAAGCTTTCTTT. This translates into CASRATGLAEAFF.

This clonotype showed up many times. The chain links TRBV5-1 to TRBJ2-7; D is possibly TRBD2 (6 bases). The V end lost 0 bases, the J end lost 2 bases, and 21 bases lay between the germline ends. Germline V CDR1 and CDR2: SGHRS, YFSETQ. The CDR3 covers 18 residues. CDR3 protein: CASSLALAGSSGPYEQYF. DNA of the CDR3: TGCGCCAGCAGCTTGGCCCTTGCGGGGTCGAGCGGGCCCTACGAGCAGTACTTC.